This T cell receptor (beta chain) came from a study of response to subunit inactivated influenza vaccine. For this clonotype: Its antigen is not identified.

Trimming removed 1 base at V and 4 bases at J, with 11 bases between. The CDR3 has 15 amino acids. Germline V gives CDR1 SNHLY, CDR2 FYNNEI. MiXCR was run by TCRdb on the RT-PCR reads, yielding one entry per CDR3 protein. In the table there are 200,000 to 300,000 distinct CDR3 sequences, more than 10% of which are singletons. Regarding the study as a whole: The study's authors posited that every seasonal influenza vaccination enlists few new T cells.

The input for sequencing was non-naive T cells sorted from PBMCs, taken 14 days before vaccination. The source is a man between 50 and 59 years old who received an inactivated influenza vaccine. The rearrangement joins TRBV2 to TRBJ2-1; no clear D. Here the CDR3 DNA reads TGTGCCAGCAGTGAAGGTCTAGTCCAATACAATGAGCAGTTCTTC. Protein sequence: CASSEGLVQYNEQFF.